A single sample is the source of the 11 T cell receptor beta chains below, sequenced in a study of T cell changes during pregnancy in multiple sclerosis. TCRdb keeps only in-frame clones here, not all; method: immunoSEQ multiplex PCR. Of under 60,000 clones in the sample, around 90% were seen once. Sequencing was performed on CD8+ T cells from peripheral blood mononuclear cells, taken after pregnancy. Receptors were obtained from a female donor with multiple sclerosis, enrolled in a pregnancy study.

The CDR3 DNA reads TGTGCCAGCAGCGCCTCCCTGCGGGGGGGTGACACCGGGGAGCTGTTTTTT. Translation gives CASSASLRGGDTGELFF. This chain links TRBV9 with TRBJ2-2; 9 positions match TRBD2. This CDR3 is built from 17 residues. The V gene end was trimmed by 3 bases and the J gene end by 3 bases; junction bases not matched to a gene: 9. Looked up from germline, CDR1 is SGDLS and CDR2 is YYNGEE.

The chain couples TRBV11-2 to TRBJ2-7, with D perhaps TRBD1 (6 bases). V was clipped by 6 bases and J by 0 bases, with 18 bases between them. This CDR3 has 16 amino acids. Per the germline V gene, CDR1 is SGHAT and CDR2 is FQNNGV. Here the CDR3 reads CASRTVGAEISYEQYF. As DNA, the CDR3 is TGTGCCAGCAGGACGGTGGGGGCCGAGATCTCCTACGAGCAGTACTTC.

The CDR3 sequence: CAISEGGPLHF. CDR3 coding DNA: TGTGCCATCAGTGAGGGGGGGCCCCTCCACTTT. The chain combines TRBV10-3 with TRBJ1-6; tentative D call: TRBD1 (5 bases). V was pared by 2 bases and J by 13 bases, with 6 bases between. Germline lookup yields CDR1 ENHRY and CDR2 SYGVKD. This CDR3 spans 11 amino acids.

The V and J genes are TRBV5-6 and TRBJ2-7; TRBD2 aligns across 11 bases. The CDR3 runs to 16 residues. Trimming cost V 4 bases and J 3 bases; bases outside gene matches: 9. The germline CDR1 and CDR2 sequences are SGHDT and YYEEEE. CDR3 in DNA: TGTGCCAGCAGCCTGGGGCTAGCGGGGGGTTTCTACGAGCAGTACTTC. Translated, it gives CASSLGLAGGFYEQYF.

The J gene is TRBJ2-7, the V gene TRBV15, with D maybe TRBD2 (6 bases). There are 16 residues in the CDR3. CDR1 and CDR2 (germline): LNHNV, YYDKDF (reference sequence). V was cut by 0 bases and J by 4 bases, with 16 bases left in between. CDR3 in DNA: TGTGCCACCAGCAGAGATGTCAACGGGGGTCGGTACGAGCAGTACTTC. It codes for CATSRDVNGGRYEQYF.

The V gene is TRBV4-1, the J gene TRBJ2-1; TRBD1 agrees at 10 bases. Losses at the gene ends were 6 bases for V and 9 bases for J; bases not matched to a gene: 11. The CDR3 runs to 15 residues. Germline CDR1 reads MGHRA; CDR2 reads YSYEKL. The CDR3 DNA reads TGCGCCAGCAGAAGGTGGGACAGGGGACCCGGTGAGCAGTTCTTC. Translation gives CASRRWDRGPGEQFF.

The rearrangement joins TRBV7-8 to TRBJ1-2, with no clear D. The germline V and J ends were trimmed by 5 bases and 4 bases, with 17 bases remaining between them. Germline V gene sequence: CDR1 SGHVS, CDR2 FQNEAQ. The CDR3 runs 15 residues. The CDR3 here is CASSDRLDGIYGYTF. DNA for the CDR3: TGTGCCAGCAGCGACCGGCTCGACGGGATCTATGGCTACACCTTC.

J is TRBJ2-1 and V is TRBV7-9, with 7 bases matching TRBD2. This CDR3 is 14 amino acids long. The V gene end was trimmed by 1 base and the J gene end by 6 bases; junction bases not matched to a gene: 3. Germline values: CDR1 SEHNR, CDR2 FQNEAQ (reference sequence). The CDR3 region has the DNA TGTGCCAGCAGCTTAGGTGGGGGGGGCAATGAGCAGTTCTTC. Encoded protein: CASSLGGGGNEQFF.

V and J are TRBV11-2 and TRBJ2-5; D unclear. The CDR3 loop spans 12 amino acids. V was shortened by 5 bases and J by 1 base, with 5 bases between the two germline ends. Germline V gives CDR1 SGHAT, CDR2 FQNNGV. The CDR3 region is CASSPVQETQYF. The DNA of the CDR3 is TGTGCCAGCAGCCCGGTCCAAGAGACCCAGTACTTC.

CDR3 loop: CASSFGGAEGYTF. CDR3 DNA sequence: TGTGCCAGCAGCTTTGGGGGGGCTGAAGGCTACACCTTC. V usage is TRBV7-8 and J usage is TRBJ1-2, with TRBD1 as a possible D gene (6 bases). The germline V gene encodes CDR1 SGHVS and CDR2 FQNEAQ. The CDR3 length is 13 residues. The V end was cut by 3 bases, the J end by 8 bases, with 13 bases between.

V usage is TRBV4-1 and J usage is TRBJ1-1; D is perhaps TRBD1 (5 bases). This CDR3 region has 14 residues. V was pared by 3 bases and J by 1 base, with 9 bases between. Germline V gene sequence: CDR1 MGHRA, CDR2 YSYEKL. The CDR3 DNA reads as TGCGCCAGCAGCCAGCTGACAGAGAACACTGAAGCTTTCTTT. This sequence encodes CASSQLTENTEAFF.